There are many counts of the clone carrying this T cell receptor (beta chain). The target antigen is unknown. The source of the sample is a study of response to subunit inactivated influenza vaccine. Study results and limitations: The authors put forward the suggestion that each seasonal influenza vaccination may bring in only a limited number of new T cells.

Via MiXCR, TCRdb re-called the RT-PCR reads, giving one row per CDR3 protein. The sample contains some 570,000 distinct CDR3 sequences, around 10% of which appear only once. These records were also assigned to another study, of T cells expressing NK-cell markers. From that study: TCR beta cDNA was generated via 5'RACE template switching incorporating UMIs. Most of the eight sequenced donors were HCMV-seropositive; one was seronegative. The sorts in several experiments were restricted to alpha-beta TCR T cells by an anti-gamma-delta TCR antibody. Clones of NKG2C+ T cells that had expanded were of unclear HCMV specificity.

The TCR was taken from a man aged 50-59 years who received an inactivated influenza vaccine. Source: PBMCs from blood, taken on the day of vaccination.

This CDR3 reads CASTTGTGDRSYNEQFF. CDR3 DNA sequence: TGTGCCAGCACCACCGGGACAGGTGACCGCTCCTACAATGAGCAGTTCTTC. This chain links TRBV12-3 or TRBV12-4 with TRBJ2-1; 8 nucleotides agree with TRBD1. J was trimmed by 0 bases and V by 7 bases; bases with no gene match: 11. The CDR3 length is 17 residues.